This is a list of T cell receptor beta chains from one sample in a study of T-cell reconstitution after alpha-beta-depleted transplantation in children. TCRdb reanalysed the PCR reads using MiXCR and keeps one entry per CDR3 protein. The profile covers more than 400,000 distinct CDR3 sequences, with roughly 10% appearing a single time and 14% taken by the ten largest. This specimen was PBMCs, mostly from graft donor cells, taken 180 days after TCRalphabeta/CD19-depleted stem cell transplant. Receptor source: a female patient between 2 and 15 years old who had a stem cell transplant for aplastic anemia, so the T cells may come from the graft donor. Each CDR3 is given with its conserved first and last residue. D genes are given only for firm matches. Rows may omit the clone size; those that give it use once, few, many or a size class.

CASSQDRGGPNQPQHF	TGTGCCAGCAGCCAAGATCGCGGGGGACCTAATCAGCCCCAGCATTTT	NA	NA	TRBV3-1	TRBJ1-5
CASSLRLPGANVLTF	TGTGCCAGCAGCTTAAGGCTTCCTGGGGCCAACGTCCTGACTTTC	NA	NA	TRBV7-3	TRBJ2-6
CAINPTLRGETQYF	TGTGCCATCAACCCAACTCTGAGGGGAGAGACCCAGTACTTC	NA	NA	TRBV10-3	TRBJ2-5
CASSSRPWRRDTQYF	TGTGCCAGCAGCTCCCGGCCGTGGCGACGAGATACGCAGTATTTT	NA	NA	TRBV5-6	TRBJ2-3
CASSKTYQETQYF	TGTGCCAGCAGCAAAACCTACCAAGAGACCCAGTACTTC	NA	few	TRBV7-3	TRBJ2-5
CASSPGSGTSEQYF	TGCGCCAGCAGCCCGGGGTCGGGGACTTCGGAGCAGTACTTC	NA	few	TRBV5-1	TRBJ2-7
CASSSRDVERLNYGYTF	TGTGCCAGCAGTTCCCGGGACGTTGAGCGACTCAACTATGGCTACACCTTC	NA	NA	TRBV28	TRBJ1-2
CASSQAFPGTSLYNEQFF	TGCGCCAGCAGCCAAGCCTTCCCCGGGACTAGCCTTTACAATGAGCAGTTCTTC	TRBD2	few	TRBV4-3	TRBJ2-1
CSARDLGTGGSGYTF	TGCAGTGCTAGAGATCTTGGGACAGGGGGGAGTGGCTACACCTTC	TRBD1	NA	TRBV20-1	TRBJ1-2
CASKSSGAYEQYF	TGCGCCAGCAAAAGTTCAGGGGCCTACGAGCAGTACTTC	NA	few	TRBV5-1	TRBJ2-7
CATSDRQGFNQPQHF	TGTGCCACCAGTGATCGCCAGGGGTTCAATCAGCCCCAGCATTTT	NA	few	TRBV24-1	TRBJ1-5
CASSPNGQGATEAFF	TGTGCCAGCTCACCCAATGGCCAGGGGGCCACTGAAGCTTTCTTT	TRBD1	NA	TRBV18	TRBJ1-1
CASSYWGDNEQFF	TGTGCCAGCAGTTATTGGGGGGACAATGAGCAGTTCTTC	NA	few	TRBV27	TRBJ2-1
CSASLKDSYLREQYF	TGCAGTGCTAGTCTTAAGGACTCCTACCTACGCGAGCAGTACTTC	NA	NA	TRBV20-1	TRBJ2-7
CASSSPAKGTEKLFF	TGTGCCAGCAGTTCACCGGCGAAGGGAACCGAAAAACTGTTTTTT	NA	many	TRBV27	TRBJ1-4
CASSDAGANLVGASYNEQFF	TGCGCCAGCAGTGACGCCGGAGCCAACCTCGTCGGAGCCTCCTACAATGAGCAGTTCTTC	NA	NA	TRBV10-1	TRBJ2-1
CSAREGFRENNQPQHF	TGCAGTGCTAGAGAAGGTTTCCGGGAGAACAATCAGCCCCAGCATTTT	NA	once	TRBV20-1	TRBJ1-5
CSARGSSGRSEQYF	TGCAGTGCTAGAGGGTCTAGCGGGCGCTCGGAGCAGTACTTC	TRBD2	NA	TRBV20-1	TRBJ2-7
CASSLRPGEQYF	TGTGCCAGCAGTCTCCGCCCCGGTGAACAGTACTTC	NA	few	TRBV12-3/TRBV12-4	TRBJ2-7
CSVEDVGAIALEAFF	TGCAGCGTTGAAGACGTAGGCGCCATAGCACTTGAAGCTTTCTTT	NA	NA	TRBV29-1	TRBJ1-1
CSAIGRETQYF	TGCAGTGCTATAGGGCGTGAGACCCAGTACTTC	NA	few	TRBV20-1	TRBJ2-5
CANPLLGFDEQFF	TGTGCCAACCCACTTCTAGGGTTCGATGAGCAGTTCTTC	NA	many	TRBV10-3	TRBJ2-1
CASSRTGRSYNEQFF	TGTGCCAGTAGTAGGACCGGCCGCTCCTACAATGAGCAGTTCTTC	NA	NA	TRBV19	TRBJ2-1
CSVEEHRVNEQFF	TGCAGCGTTGAAGAGCACAGGGTTAATGAGCAGTTCTTC	NA	many	TRBV29-1	TRBJ2-1
CSASLGLASYNEQFF	TGCAGTGCTTCATTAGGACTAGCCTCCTACAATGAGCAGTTCTTC	TRBD2	NA	TRBV20-1	TRBJ2-1
CASSFQYRADTQYF	TGTGCCAGCAGCTTCCAGTATCGGGCAGATACGCAGTATTTT	NA	NA	TRBV11-2	TRBJ2-3
CASSPQAVGEKLFF	TGTGCCAGCAGTCCTCAGGCAGTTGGTGAAAAACTGTTTTTT	NA	few	TRBV12-3/TRBV12-4	TRBJ1-4
CSVLAGASYEQYF	TGCAGCGTTCTAGCGGGAGCTTCCTACGAGCAGTACTTC	TRBD2	many	TRBV29-1	TRBJ2-7
CASSWARGYQETQYF	TGTGCCAGCAGCTGGGCCAGGGGGTACCAAGAGACCCAGTACTTC	TRBD1	NA	TRBV11-1	TRBJ2-5
CASSVKGRRPQHF	TGTGCCAGCAGTGTGAAGGGCCGGCGGCCCCAGCATTTT	NA	few	TRBV2	TRBJ1-5
CASSLALGLAGELFF	TGTGCCAGCAGCTTAGCCCTAGGACTAGCCGGGGAGCTGTTTTTT	TRBD2	few	TRBV7-2	TRBJ2-2
CSARDGTGATMGTGELFF	TGCAGTGCTAGGGACGGGACAGGGGCGACGATGGGCACCGGGGAGCTGTTTTTT	TRBD1	few	TRBV20-1	TRBJ2-2
CASSPTGTGGPKAFF	TGTGCCAGCTCCCCCACCGGGACAGGGGGCCCGAAAGCTTTCTTT	TRBD1	NA	TRBV12-3/TRBV12-4	TRBJ1-1
CASSLGLAGGTTGELFF	TGCGCCAGCAGCTTGGGACTAGCGGGAGGAACCACCGGGGAGCTGTTTTTT	TRBD2	NA	TRBV5-1	TRBJ2-2
CASRNLGLTDTQYF	TGCGCCAGCAGGAACCTGGGACTGACAGATACGCAGTATTTT	NA	NA	TRBV10-2	TRBJ2-3
CASTPPGGQRNTEAFF	TGTGCCAGCACCCCCCCCGGGGGACAGCGCAATACTGAAGCTTTCTTT	TRBD1	many	TRBV7-9	TRBJ1-1
CASSFDRGTDNEQFF	TGTGCCAGCAGTTTCGACAGGGGGACTGACAATGAGCAGTTCTTC	TRBD1	NA	TRBV12-3/TRBV12-4	TRBJ2-1
CASSSPPGVLFF	TGCGCCAGCAGTTCCCCTCCAGGAGTACTGTTTTTT	NA	NA	TRBV5-1	TRBJ1-4
CASSDSGLEQYF	TGTGCCAGTAGTGACTCGGGACTAGAGCAGTACTTC	TRBD2	few	TRBV19	TRBJ2-7
CAISTGTGTYEQYF	TGTGCCATCAGCACCGGGACAGGGACCTACGAGCAGTACTTC	TRBD1	NA	TRBV10-3	TRBJ2-7
CASSSRTGEDTQYF	TGCGCCAGCAGCTCGAGGACAGGGGAAGATACGCAGTATTTT	TRBD1	few	TRBV5-1	TRBJ2-3
CSAAGTSGTGELFF	TGCAGTGCTGCCGGGACTAGCGGCACCGGGGAGCTGTTTTTT	TRBD2	few	TRBV20-1	TRBJ2-2
CATSAASGRLSYNEQFF	TGTGCCACCAGTGCGGCTAGCGGGAGACTCTCCTACAATGAGCAGTTCTTC	TRBD2	NA	TRBV24-1	TRBJ2-1
CASSRWGTDTQYF	TGCGCCAGCAGCAGATGGGGCACAGATACGCAGTATTTT	NA	few	TRBV5-1	TRBJ2-3